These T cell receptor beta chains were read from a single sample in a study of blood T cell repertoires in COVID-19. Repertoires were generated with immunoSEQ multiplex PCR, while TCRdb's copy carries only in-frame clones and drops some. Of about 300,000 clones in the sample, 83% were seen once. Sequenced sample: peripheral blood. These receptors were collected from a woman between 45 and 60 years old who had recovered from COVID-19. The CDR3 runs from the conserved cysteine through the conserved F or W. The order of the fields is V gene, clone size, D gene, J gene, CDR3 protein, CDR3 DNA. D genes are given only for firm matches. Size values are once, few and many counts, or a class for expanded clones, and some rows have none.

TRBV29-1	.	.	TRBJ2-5	CSAGAAQETQYF	TGCAGCGCTGGGGCGGCGCAAGAGACCCAGTACTTC
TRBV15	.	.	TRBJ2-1	CATSKDSYNEQFF	TGTGCCACCAGCAAAGACAGTTACAATGAGCAGTTCTTC
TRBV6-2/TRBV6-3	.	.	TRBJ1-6	CASSYGAALNSPLHF	TGTGCCAGCAGTTACGGGGCAGCTCTCAATTCACCCCTCCACTTT
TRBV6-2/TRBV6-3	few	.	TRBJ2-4	CASSSTAEGGNIQYF	TGTGCCAGCAGTTCAACGGCCGAGGGGGGGAACATTCAGTACTTC
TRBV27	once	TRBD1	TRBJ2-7	CASSRGQGSHEQYF	TGTGCCAGCAGCCGGGGACAGGGGAGTCACGAGCAGTACTTC
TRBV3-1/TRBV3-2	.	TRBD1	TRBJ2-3	CASRNRGGGTDTQYF	TGTGCCAGCAGAAACAGGGGCGGCGGCACAGATACGCAGTATTTT
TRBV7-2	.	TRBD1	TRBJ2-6	CASSSGQPANVLTF	TGTGCCAGCAGCTCGGGACAGCCGGCCAACGTCCTGACTTTC
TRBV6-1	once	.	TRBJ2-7	CASSYTGKTYEQYF	TGTGCCAGCAGCTACACAGGGAAAACCTACGAGCAGTACTTC
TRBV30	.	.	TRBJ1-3	CAWSPGTGNTIYF	TGTGCCTGGAGTCCCGGGACAGGAAACACCATATATTTT
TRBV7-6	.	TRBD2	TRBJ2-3	CASSLVGVGLAPDTQYF	TGTGCCAGCAGCTTAGTTGGAGTGGGACTAGCGCCAGATACGCAGTATTTT
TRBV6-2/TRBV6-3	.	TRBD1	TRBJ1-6	CASSLGDRVRSPLHF	TGTGCCAGCAGCTTAGGGGACAGGGTTCGCTCACCCCTCCACTTT
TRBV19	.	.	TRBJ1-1	CASTIQGVNTEAFF	TGTGCCAGTACCATACAGGGCGTGAACACTGAAGCTTTCTTT
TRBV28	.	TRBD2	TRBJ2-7	CASGPSGRAFHEQYF	TGTGCCAGCGGACCTAGCGGGAGGGCCTTCCACGAGCAGTACTTC